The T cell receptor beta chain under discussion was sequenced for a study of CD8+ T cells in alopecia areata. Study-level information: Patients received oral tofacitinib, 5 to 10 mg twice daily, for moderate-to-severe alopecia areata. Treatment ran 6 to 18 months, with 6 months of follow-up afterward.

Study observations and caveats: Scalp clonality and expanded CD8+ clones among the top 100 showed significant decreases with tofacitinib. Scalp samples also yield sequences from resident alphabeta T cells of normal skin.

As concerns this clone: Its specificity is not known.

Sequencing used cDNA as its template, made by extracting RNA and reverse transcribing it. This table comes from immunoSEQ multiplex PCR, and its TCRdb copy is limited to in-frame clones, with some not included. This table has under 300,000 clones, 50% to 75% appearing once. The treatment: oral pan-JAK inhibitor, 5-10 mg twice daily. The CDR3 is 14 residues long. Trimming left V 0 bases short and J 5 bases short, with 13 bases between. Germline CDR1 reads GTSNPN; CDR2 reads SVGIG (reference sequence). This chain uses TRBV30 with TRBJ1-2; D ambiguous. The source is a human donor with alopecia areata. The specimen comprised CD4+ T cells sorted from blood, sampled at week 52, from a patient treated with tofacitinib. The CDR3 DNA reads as TGTGCCTGGAGTGTACCGGTTTCTTCATATGGCTACACCTTC. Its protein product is CAWSVPVSSYGYTF.